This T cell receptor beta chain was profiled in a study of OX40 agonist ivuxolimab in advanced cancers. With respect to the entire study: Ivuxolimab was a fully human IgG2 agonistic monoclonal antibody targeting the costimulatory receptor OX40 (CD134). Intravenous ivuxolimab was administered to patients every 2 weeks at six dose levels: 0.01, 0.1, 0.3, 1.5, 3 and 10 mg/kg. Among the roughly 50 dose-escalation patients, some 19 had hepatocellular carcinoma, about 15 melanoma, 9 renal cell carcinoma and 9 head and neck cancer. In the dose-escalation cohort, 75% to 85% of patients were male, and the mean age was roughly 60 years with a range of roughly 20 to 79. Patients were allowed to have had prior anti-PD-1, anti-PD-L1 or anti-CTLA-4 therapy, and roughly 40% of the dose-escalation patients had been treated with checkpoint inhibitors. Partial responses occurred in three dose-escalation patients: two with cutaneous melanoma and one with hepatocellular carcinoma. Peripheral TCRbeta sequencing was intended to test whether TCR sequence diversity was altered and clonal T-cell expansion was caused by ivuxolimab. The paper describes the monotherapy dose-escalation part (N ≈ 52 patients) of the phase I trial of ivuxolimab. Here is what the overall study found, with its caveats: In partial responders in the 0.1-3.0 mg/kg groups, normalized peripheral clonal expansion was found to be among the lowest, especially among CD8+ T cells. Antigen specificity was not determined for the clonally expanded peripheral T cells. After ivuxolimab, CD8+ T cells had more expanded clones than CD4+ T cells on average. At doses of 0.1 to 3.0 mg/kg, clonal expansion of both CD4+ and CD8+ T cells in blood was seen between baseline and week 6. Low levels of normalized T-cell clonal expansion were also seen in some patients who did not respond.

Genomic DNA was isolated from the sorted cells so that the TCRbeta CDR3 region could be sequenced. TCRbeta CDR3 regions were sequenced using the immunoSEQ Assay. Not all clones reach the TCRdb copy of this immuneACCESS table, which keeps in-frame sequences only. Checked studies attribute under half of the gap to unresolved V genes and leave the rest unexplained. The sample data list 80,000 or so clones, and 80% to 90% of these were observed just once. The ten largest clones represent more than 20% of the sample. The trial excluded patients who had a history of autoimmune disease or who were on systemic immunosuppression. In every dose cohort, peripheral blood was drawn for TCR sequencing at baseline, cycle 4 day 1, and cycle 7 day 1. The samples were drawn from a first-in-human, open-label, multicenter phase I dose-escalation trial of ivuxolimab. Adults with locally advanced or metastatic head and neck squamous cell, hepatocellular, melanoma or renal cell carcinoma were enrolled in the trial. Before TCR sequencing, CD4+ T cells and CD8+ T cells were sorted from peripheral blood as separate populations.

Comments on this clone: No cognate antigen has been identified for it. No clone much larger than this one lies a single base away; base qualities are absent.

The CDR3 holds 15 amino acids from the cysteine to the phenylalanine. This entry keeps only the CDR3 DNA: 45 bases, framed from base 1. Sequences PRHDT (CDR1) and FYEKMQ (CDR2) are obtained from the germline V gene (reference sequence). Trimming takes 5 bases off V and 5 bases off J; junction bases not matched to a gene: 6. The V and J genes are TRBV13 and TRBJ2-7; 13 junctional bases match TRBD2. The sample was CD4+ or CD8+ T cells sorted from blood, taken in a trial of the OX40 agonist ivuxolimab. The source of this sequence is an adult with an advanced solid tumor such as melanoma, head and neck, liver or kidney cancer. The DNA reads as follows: TGTGCCAGCAGCCTCAGGACTAGCGGGAGAAACGAGCAGTACTTC. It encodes CASSLRTSGRNEQYF.